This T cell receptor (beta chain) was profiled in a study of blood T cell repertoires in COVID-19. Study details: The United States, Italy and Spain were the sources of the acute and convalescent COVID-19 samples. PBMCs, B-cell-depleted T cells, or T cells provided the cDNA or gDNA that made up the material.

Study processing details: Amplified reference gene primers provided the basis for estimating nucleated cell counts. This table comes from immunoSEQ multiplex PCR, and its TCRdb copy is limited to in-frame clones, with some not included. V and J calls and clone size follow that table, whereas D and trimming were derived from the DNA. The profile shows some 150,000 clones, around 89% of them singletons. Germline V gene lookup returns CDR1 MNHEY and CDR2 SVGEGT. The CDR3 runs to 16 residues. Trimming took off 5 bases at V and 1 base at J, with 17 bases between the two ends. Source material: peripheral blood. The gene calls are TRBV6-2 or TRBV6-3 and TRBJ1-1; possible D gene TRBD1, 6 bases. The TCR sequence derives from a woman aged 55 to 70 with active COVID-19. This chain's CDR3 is CASSTYTSDRNTEAFF. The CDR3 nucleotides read TGTGCCAGCAGTACCTATACTTCGGACAGGAACACTGAAGCTTTCTTT.